The 18 T cell receptor beta chains listed next were all sequenced from one sample in a study of blood T cells in healthy people across ages. Through a sample-barcoded 5' primer and a J-beta primer mix, a second PCR was run for roughly 7 to 11 cycles. A single record per CDR3 protein comes from TCRdb applying MiXCR to the 5' RACE reads. The sample contains nearly 800,000 distinct CDR3 sequences, roughly three fifths of which appear only once. The sequenced material came from blood. The receptors shown here come from a man in his forties in good health.

The rearrangement uses TRBV11-2 and TRBJ2-1; 9 bases agree with TRBD2. CDR1 and CDR2 from the germline V gene are SGHAT and FQNNGV. Unmatched junction bases numbered 7, after V lost 7 bases and J lost 3 bases. CDR3 length: 15 amino acids. CDR3 loop: CASIPAGGHYNEQFF. CDR3 DNA sequence: TGTGCCAGCATCCCCGCGGGAGGGCACTACAATGAGCAGTTCTTC.

The rearrangement uses TRBV2 and TRBJ2-1, with D possibly called TRBD1 or TRBD2 (5 bases each). Looked up from germline, CDR1 is SNHLY and CDR2 is FYNNEI. Trimming stripped 8 bases from V and 10 bases from J, with 18 bases between. The CDR3 spans 13 residues. The CDR3 region is CASPDKSRGEQFF. CDR3 nucleotide sequence: TGTGCCAGCCCTGATAAGAGTCGGGGCGAGCAGTTCTTC.

The genes are TRBV6-2 or TRBV6-3 and TRBJ2-5, with D unclear. The CDR3 loop spans 12 amino acids. Per germline, CDR1 MNHEY and CDR2 SVGEGT. V lost 5 bases and J 11 bases, leaving 15 bases between the germline ends. The CDR3: CASSDQTPLQYF. Here the CDR3 DNA reads TGTGCCAGCAGTGACCAGACCCCCCTGCAGTACTTC.

V is TRBV30 and J is TRBJ2-1, with D perhaps matching TRBD1 (6 bases). The ends were cut back, 3 bases at V and 3 bases at J, with 9 bases in the middle. Looked up from germline, CDR1 is GTSNPN and CDR2 is SVGIG (reference sequence). The CDR3 length is 13 residues. CDR3 bases: TGTGCCTGGAGCCGGACAGACTACAATGAGCAGTTCTTC. Its protein is CAWSRTDYNEQFF. Full variable domain (outside the CDR3, taken from reference TRBV30 and TRBJ2-1): SQTIHQWPATLVQPVGSPLSLECTVEGTSNPNLYWYRQAAGRGLQLLFYSVGIGQISSEVPQNLSASRPQDRQFILSSKKLLLSDSGFYLCAWSRTDYNEQFFGPGTRLTVL.

In the case of this clonotype: The junction does not match germline at one end; this may be a read error. V is TRBV6-6 and J is TRBJ2-5; no definite D call. The J call is uncertain, as TRBJ2-7 better fits the DNA end. The germline gives CDR1 MNHNY, CDR2 SVGAGI (reference sequence). CDR3 length equals 14 residues. Here the CDR3 DNA reads TGTGCCAACAGTTACGAGCCCCGAACCCCCGAGCAGTACTTC. It yields the protein CANSYEPRTPEQYF.

The chain combines TRBV5-6 with TRBJ2-5; maybe TRBD1 (6 bases). V was shortened by 3 bases and J by 4 bases, with 16 bases between the two germline ends. Germline assignment: CDR1 SGHDT and CDR2 YYEEEE. The CDR3 has 15 residues. CDR3 protein: CASSYSGTWRETQYF. In nucleotides, the CDR3 is TGTGCCAGCAGCTACTCCGGGACATGGAGAGAGACCCAGTACTTC. Using reference TRBV5-6 and TRBJ2-5 for the parts outside the CDR3, the full variable domain is DAGVTQSPTHLIKTRGQQVTLRCSPKSGHDTVSWYQQALGQGPQFIFQYYEEEERQRGNFPDRFSGHQFPNYSSELNVNALLLGDSALYLCASSYSGTWRETQYFGPGTRLLVL.

This clonotype was seen at least ten times. CDR3 nucleotides: TGCAGTGCCAGCGGGTTTAGCGGGAGTTACGAGCAGTACTTC. It translates to CSASGFSGSYEQYF. This sequence joins TRBV20-1 and TRBJ2-7; 9 nucleotides line up with TRBD2. Germline trimming cut 6 bases from V and 4 bases from J; bases unmatched to any gene: 10. From germline, CDR1 is DFQATT and CDR2 SNEGSKA (reference sequence). The CDR3 is made up of 14 amino acids.

The chain has TRBV6-5 and TRBJ2-3; D may be TRBD1 or TRBD2 (5 bases each). The CDR3 totals 15 residues. The ends were cut back, 7 bases at V and 2 bases at J, with 16 bases in the middle. The germline gives CDR1 MNHEY, CDR2 SVGAGI. The CDR3 DNA follows: TGTGCCAGCAACCGACGGGGACGGTACACAGATACGCAGTATTTT. It encodes CASNRRGRYTDTQYF.

V gene TRBV9 combines with J gene TRBJ2-2, with D hard to call. The V gene lost 1 base and the J gene lost 6 bases, with 16 bases spanning the gap. Germline CDR1 SGDLS, CDR2 YYNGEE. The CDR3 loop spans 16 amino acids. CDR3 loop: CASSVPPDSDSGELFF. For the CDR3, the DNA is TGTGCCAGCAGCGTACCCCCTGATTCAGATTCCGGGGAGCTGTTTTTT.

This clonotype was observed a handful of times. The germline gene is not matched at one end of the junction; a read error may be the cause. V gene TRBV6-1 combines with J gene TRBJ2-5, with a possible D match to TRBD2 (5 bases). The DNA end is more similar to TRBJ2-4, so the J call may be wrong. CDR3 length equals 16 residues. Germline loops: CDR1 MNHNS, CDR2 SASEGT. The CDR3 reads CASISQATLAKNIQYF. CDR3 coding DNA: TGTGCCAGCATCAGTCAGGCTACCCTAGCCAAGAACATTCAGTACTTC.

The chain joins TRBV6-5 to TRBJ2-7; the D is unclear. Trimming took 6 bases from V and 0 from J, leaving 15 bases between them. Per germline, CDR1 MNHEY and CDR2 SVGAGI. This CDR3 has 15 residues. The CDR3 is CASSRPLVPSYEQYF. CDR3 DNA: TGTGCCAGCAGCCGACCCCTCGTCCCCTCCTACGAGCAGTACTTC.

This chain links TRBV27 with TRBJ2-7; 7 positions agree with TRBD1. The J call is uncertain, as TRBJ2-5 better fits the DNA end. The germline V gene has CDR1 MNHEY and CDR2 SMNVEV (reference sequence). This CDR3 is built from 13 residues. The CDR3 loop is CASSLDRAQTQYF. The CDR3 region has the DNA TGTGCCAGCAGTTTAGACAGGGCGCAGACCCAGTACTTC.

The chain carries TRBV7-9 and TRBJ1-4; D uncertain. CDR1 is SEHNR, CDR2 FQNEAQ, per germline (reference sequence). The length of the CDR3 is 15 residues. V was clipped by 5 bases and J by 5 bases, with 15 bases between them. CDR3 nucleotide sequence: TGTGCCAGCAGCCTCCGGTCGACCTCAAATGAAAAACTGTTTTTT. It encodes CASSLRSTSNEKLFF.

The genes are TRBV7-9 and TRBJ1-2; D unclear. Trimming removed 4 bases at V and 4 bases at J, with 7 bases between. The CDR3 totals 12 residues. Germline CDR1 is SEHNR and CDR2 is FQNEAQ (reference sequence). The chain's CDR3 is CASSSPRYGYTF. CDR3 DNA: TGTGCCAGCAGCTCTCCGCGCTATGGCTACACCTTC.

V usage is TRBV9 and J usage is TRBJ2-7; 14 bases agree with TRBD2. The CDR3 loop spans 16 amino acids. Germline CDR1 is SGDLS and CDR2 is YYNGEE. V gave up 4 bases and J gave up 2 bases; unmatched junction bases: 5. CDR3 nucleotides: TGTGCCAGCAGCCCGAGACTAGCGGGAGGGGCCTACGAGCAGTACTTC. It encodes CASSPRLAGGAYEQYF.

This chain joins TRBV12-3 or TRBV12-4 and TRBJ1-5, with 8 bases fitting TRBD1. The CDR3 extends over 15 amino acids. V was pared by 2 bases and J by 5 bases, with 5 bases of the junction left unmatched. This CDR3 reads CASSLFQGADQPQHF. The CDR3 DNA reads as TGTGCCAGCAGTTTATTTCAGGGGGCAGATCAGCCCCAGCATTTT.

The chain links TRBV29-1 to TRBJ1-4; 8 bases map to TRBD1. J lost 4 bases, V lost 6 bases, and 7 bases had no gene match. This CDR3 is 14 amino acids long. Germline V lookup: CDR1 SQVTM, CDR2 ANQGSEA. Written as DNA, the CDR3 is TGCAGCGTCACAAGGACAGGGAGTAATGAAAAACTGTTTTTT. Translated: CSVTRTGSNEKLFF.

There are a few counts of this clonotype. V is TRBV12-3 or TRBV12-4 and J is TRBJ2-6, with a weak D call TRBD2 (5 bases). Trimming shortened V by 7 bases and J by 1 base, and 14 bases separated the two germline ends. The CDR3 is made up of 16 amino acids. The CDR3 DNA reads as TGTGCCAGCATCGCTTTTACGGGGTCTGGGGCCAACGTCCTGACTTTC. This codes for CASIAFTGSGANVLTF.